These T cell receptor beta chains were read from a single sample in a study of liver allograft versus peripheral blood T cells. MiXCR, applied by TCRdb to the reads, yields one record per CDR3 protein. The table shows about 3,500 distinct CDR3 sequences, with roughly 15% occurring only once. The source of these receptors is a human patient who had a liver transplant. Some T cells may trace back to the graft donor. The CDR3 runs from the conserved cysteine through the conserved F or W. The D gene is left open where the match is weak. For some rows the clone size is stated as once, few or many, or as a class when expanded; others skip it.

CDR3 protein: CATSPPAGGTGELFF
CDR3 length: 15
clone size: medium-sized
D gene: TRBD2
V gene: TRBV24-1

CDR3 protein: CASSLSESLNGYTF
CDR3 length: 14
clone size: few
D gene: NA
V gene: TRBV28

CDR3 protein: CASSLNLGGGYTF
CDR3 length: 13
clone size: medium-sized
D gene: NA
V gene: TRBV28

CDR3 protein: CASSPVGEKLFF
CDR3 length: 12
clone size: few
D gene: NA
V gene: TRBV7-2

CDR3 protein: CASSLLSGVEYEQYF
CDR3 length: 15
clone size: medium-sized
D gene: NA
V gene: TRBV27

CDR3 protein: CASSLTGAGQPQHF
CDR3 length: 14
clone size: medium-sized
D gene: TRBD1
V gene: TRBV6-5

CDR3 protein: CASSTEGEQFF
CDR3 length: 11
clone size: medium-sized
D gene: NA
V gene: TRBV19

CDR3 protein: CASSLQGGDYDYTF
CDR3 length: 14
clone size: NA
D gene: TRBD1
V gene: TRBV12-3/TRBV12-4

CDR3 protein: CASTDPTGELFF
CDR3 length: 12
clone size: medium-sized
D gene: NA
V gene: TRBV6-2/TRBV6-3

CDR3 protein: CASSYYGPSQETQYF
CDR3 length: 15
clone size: medium-sized
D gene: NA
V gene: TRBV5-6

CDR3 protein: CSAGRDRGTDTQYF
CDR3 length: 14
clone size: NA
D gene: TRBD1
V gene: TRBV20-1

CDR3 protein: CASSFKKAVGGATRNTEAFF
CDR3 length: 20
clone size: medium-sized
D gene: NA
V gene: TRBV27

CDR3 protein: CASSIDRAGELFF
CDR3 length: 13
clone size: large
D gene: NA
V gene: TRBV19

CDR3 protein: CASSFDVGLSGNTIYF
CDR3 length: 16
clone size: NA
D gene: NA
V gene: TRBV12-3/TRBV12-4

CDR3 protein: CSAYTNYGYTF
CDR3 length: 11
clone size: few
D gene: NA
V gene: TRBV20-1

CDR3 protein: CASSPEGMASPLHF
CDR3 length: 14
clone size: large
D gene: NA
V gene: TRBV18

CDR3 protein: CASSLVGGTNYGYTF
CDR3 length: 15
clone size: large
D gene: NA
V gene: TRBV27

CDR3 protein: CASGLSQAYGYTF
CDR3 length: 13
clone size: few
D gene: NA
V gene: TRBV12-5

CDR3 protein: CATSDHSGTRIEQFF
CDR3 length: 15
clone size: medium-sized
D gene: TRBD2
V gene: TRBV24-1

CDR3 protein: CASSLDLRGVGEQYF
CDR3 length: 15
clone size: few
D gene: TRBD2
V gene: TRBV11-2

CDR3 protein: CASKFQSDSYEQYF
CDR3 length: 14
clone size: medium-sized
D gene: NA
V gene: TRBV19

CDR3 protein: CASSSQLAGGQDTQYF
CDR3 length: 16
clone size: medium-sized
D gene: TRBD2
V gene: TRBV19

CDR3 protein: CATDRSSYNEQFF
CDR3 length: 13
clone size: NA
D gene: NA
V gene: TRBV12-3/TRBV12-4

CDR3 protein: CASSPQQDNQPQHF
CDR3 length: 14
clone size: medium-sized
D gene: NA
V gene: TRBV18

CDR3 protein: CASSVQGVIAGELFF
CDR3 length: 15
clone size: medium-sized
D gene: TRBD1
V gene: TRBV9

CDR3 protein: CASSLGTALFTGNTIYF
CDR3 length: 17
clone size: medium-sized
D gene: TRBD1
V gene: TRBV28

CDR3 protein: CASSLDPQTLHF
CDR3 length: 12
clone size: many
D gene: NA
V gene: TRBV12-3/TRBV12-4

CDR3 protein: CATSRDGDQYWYYEQYF
CDR3 length: 17
clone size: medium-sized
D gene: NA
V gene: TRBV15

CDR3 protein: CASSQEARGDLPYEQYF
CDR3 length: 17
clone size: NA
D gene: TRBD2
V gene: TRBV14

CDR3 protein: CASTGQGDSPLHF
CDR3 length: 13
clone size: NA
D gene: TRBD1
V gene: TRBV6-1

CDR3 protein: CASSLAVSLTPPDTQYF
CDR3 length: 17
clone size: NA
D gene: NA
V gene: TRBV5-1

CDR3 protein: CASSSTGLARSDTQYF
CDR3 length: 16
clone size: few
D gene: TRBD2
V gene: TRBV11-3

CDR3 protein: CASSLSGGYYGYTF
CDR3 length: 14
clone size: NA
D gene: NA
V gene: TRBV12-3/TRBV12-4

CDR3 protein: CSAPGGANMNTEAFF
CDR3 length: 15
clone size: large
D gene: NA
V gene: TRBV29-1

CDR3 protein: CASSLTGSDLHGYTF
CDR3 length: 15
clone size: few
D gene: NA
V gene: TRBV27

CDR3 protein: CASSMPLGGSYEQYF
CDR3 length: 15
clone size: NA
D gene: NA
V gene: TRBV6-5

CDR3 protein: CASSRTREVTGELFF
CDR3 length: 15
clone size: large
D gene: NA
V gene: TRBV18

CDR3 protein: CASSRSASVGYTF
CDR3 length: 13
clone size: large
D gene: NA
V gene: TRBV6-5

CDR3 protein: CASRFDRALYNEQFF
CDR3 length: 15
clone size: medium-sized
D gene: TRBD1
V gene: TRBV19